The 5 T cell receptor beta chains presented below share a single source sample, sequenced in a study of cytomegalovirus exposure and HLA in healthy donors. The table came from immunoSEQ multiplex PCR; TCRdb's copy has only in-frame clones and leaves some out. The repertoire has around 160,000 clones, approximately 90% of them found once; the top ten carry about 3%. The sample comprised PBMCs. Receptor source: a man aged 18 to 30 in good health and CMV-seronegative.

This clone was counted once. The J gene is TRBJ1-2, the V gene TRBV10-3, with D uncertain. The CDR3 totals 14 residues. Trimming left V 6 bases short and J 4 bases short, with 15 bases between. CDR1 and CDR2 from the germline V gene are ENHRY and SYGVKD. CDR3 coding DNA: TGTGCCATCAGAGAGGGATCGAGGTCCTATGGCTACACCTTC. Translation: CAIREGSRSYGYTF.

The chain employs TRBV5-1 and TRBJ1-2; TRBD1 agrees at 8 bases. Trimming removed 0 bases from V and 4 bases from J; junction bases left unmatched: 14. The CDR3 length is 18 residues. Germline loops: CDR1 SGHRS, CDR2 YFSETQ. In nucleotides, the CDR3 is TGCGCCAGCAGCTTGGGGTTTAGTCGGGACAGGATGATCTATGGCTACACCTTC. Translation: CASSLGFSRDRMIYGYTF.

The rearrangement links TRBV10-3 to TRBJ1-3; TRBD1 is a possible D gene (6 bases). This CDR3 comprises 16 residues. Germline V gene lookup returns CDR1 ENHRY and CDR2 SYGVKD. Deletions cut 7 bases from V and 2 bases from J, with 18 bases between. The CDR3 is CAIKPWDIGPGNTIYF. The CDR3 region has the DNA TGTGCCATCAAGCCTTGGGACATCGGTCCTGGAAACACCATATATTTT.

The chain joins TRBV7-9 to TRBJ2-7; no definite D call. This CDR3 contains 13 residues. CDR1 and CDR2 (germline): SEHNR, FQNEAQ (reference sequence). V lost 3 bases to trimming and J lost 4 bases, with 10 bases between them. CDR3 sequence reads: CASSFRVEYEQYF. The CDR3 nucleotides are TGTGCCAGCAGCTTCAGAGTGGAGTACGAGCAGTACTTC.

The chain has TRBV9 and TRBJ2-2; D unresolved. Deletions cut 0 bases from V and 4 bases from J, with 4 bases between. Germline values: CDR1 SGDLS, CDR2 YYNGEE. The CDR3 extends over 13 amino acids. The CDR3 here is CASSVESTGELFF. CDR3 in DNA: TGTGCCAGCAGCGTAGAGAGCACCGGGGAGCTGTTTTTT.